This entry describes one TCR beta chain. As yet, its antigen is unknown. The PCR employed 60 Vbeta primers together with 13 Jbeta primers. Data came from immunoSEQ multiplex PCR; TCRdb stores just in-frame clones and leaves some out. This sample has about 160,000 clones, with around three quarters found just once. This specimen comes from a study of cytomegalovirus exposure and HLA in healthy donors. Overall study results and limits: Associated with HLA alleles at 0.05 false discovery rate in a later analysis were around 17,000 TCR beta sequences. CMV serostatus was the only recorded immune exposure for donors.

This clonotype was sampled from a man in his forties in good health and CMV-seronegative. The sample was PBMCs.

The CDR3 coding sequence is TGTGCCAGCAGCTCCGGCGGGAGGGTGGGTGAGCAGTTCTTC. It specifies CASSSGGRVGEQFF. The chain couples TRBV7-2 to TRBJ2-1; TRBD2 matches 9 bases. Germline assignment: CDR1 SGHTA and CDR2 FQGNSA. This CDR3 is built from 14 residues. After removal of 4 bases from V and 9 bases from J, the junction contained 7 bases not matched to a gene.